This TCR beta chain was sequenced in a study of T cell repertoires in cytomegalovirus infection. Study-wide background: Peptides in the study included HLA-C-restricted and HLA-B-restricted CMV epitopes. Study-wide results and limits: The ex vivo response showed dominance by HLA-C-restricted CMV-specific TCR beta clonotypes.

Note on this clonotype: The antigen remains unidentified.

TCRdb re-called the reads with MiXCR, one entry per CDR3 protein. The sample includes 900,000 to 950,000 distinct CDR3 sequences, around 30% of them seen just once. V lost 6 bases and J 0 bases, leaving 9 bases between the germline ends. This CDR3 is 13 amino acids long. Germline V gene lookup returns CDR1 SGHNT and CDR2 YYREEE (reference sequence). Sequenced material: cultured CD8+ T cells from PBMCs, taken from culture after CMV antigen stimulation. V and J are TRBV5-4 and TRBJ2-5; unclear D gene. The receptor was derived from a human donor in good health (CMV status not recorded). Some clones in this sample may be carry-over from other donors' samples. This CDR3 reads CASTAAYQETQYF. The CDR3 DNA reads as TGTGCCAGCACCGCAGCGTACCAAGAGACCCAGTACTTC.